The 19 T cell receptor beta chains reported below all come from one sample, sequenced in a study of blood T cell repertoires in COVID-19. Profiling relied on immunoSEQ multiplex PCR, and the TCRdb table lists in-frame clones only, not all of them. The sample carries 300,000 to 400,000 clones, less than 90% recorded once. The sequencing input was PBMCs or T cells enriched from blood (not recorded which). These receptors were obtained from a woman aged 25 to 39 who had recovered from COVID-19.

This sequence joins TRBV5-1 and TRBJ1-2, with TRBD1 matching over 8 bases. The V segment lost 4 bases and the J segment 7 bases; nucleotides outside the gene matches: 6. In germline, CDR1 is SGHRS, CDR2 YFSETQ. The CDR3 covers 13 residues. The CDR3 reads CASSTDRGGGYTF. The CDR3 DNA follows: TGCGCCAGCAGCACAGACAGGGGTGGTGGCTACACCTTC.

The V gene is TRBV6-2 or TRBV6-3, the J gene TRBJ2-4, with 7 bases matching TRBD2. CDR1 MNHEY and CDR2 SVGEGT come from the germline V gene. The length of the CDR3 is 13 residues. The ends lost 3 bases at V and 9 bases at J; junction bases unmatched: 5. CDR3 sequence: CASSYLREGIQYF. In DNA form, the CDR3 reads TGTGCCAGCAGTTATCTCAGGGAGGGCATTCAGTACTTC.

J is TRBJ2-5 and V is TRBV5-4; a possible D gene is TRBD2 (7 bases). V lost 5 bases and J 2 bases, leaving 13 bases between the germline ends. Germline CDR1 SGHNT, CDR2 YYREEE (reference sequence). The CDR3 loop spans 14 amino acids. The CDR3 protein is CASSWGGRQETQYF. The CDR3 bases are TGTGCCAGCAGTTGGGGGGGGCGACAAGAGACCCAGTACTTC.

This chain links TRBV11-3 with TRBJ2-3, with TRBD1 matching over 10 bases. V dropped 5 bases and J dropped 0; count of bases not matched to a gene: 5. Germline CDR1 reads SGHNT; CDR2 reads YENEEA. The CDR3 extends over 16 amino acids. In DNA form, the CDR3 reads TGTGCCAGCAGCACCCAGGGACAGGGGAGCACAGATACGCAGTATTTT. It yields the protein CASSTQGQGSTDTQYF. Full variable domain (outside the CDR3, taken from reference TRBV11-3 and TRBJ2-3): EAGVVQSPRYKIIEKKQPVAFWCNPISGHNTLYWYLQNLGQGPELLIRYENEEAVDDSQLPKDRFSAERLKGVDSTLKIQPAELGDSAVYLCASSTQGQGSTDTQYFGPGTRLTVL.

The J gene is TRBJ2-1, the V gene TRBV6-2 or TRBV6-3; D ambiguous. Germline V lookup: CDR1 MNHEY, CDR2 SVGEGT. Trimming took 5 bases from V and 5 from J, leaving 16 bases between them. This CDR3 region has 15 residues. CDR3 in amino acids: CASSLSEPLNNEQFF. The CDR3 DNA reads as TGTGCCAGCAGTCTCAGTGAACCTCTTAACAATGAGCAGTTCTTC.

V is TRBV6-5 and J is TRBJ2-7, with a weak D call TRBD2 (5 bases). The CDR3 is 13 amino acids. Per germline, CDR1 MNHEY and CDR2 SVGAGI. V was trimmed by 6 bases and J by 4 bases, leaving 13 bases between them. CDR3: CASRPLGVYEQYF. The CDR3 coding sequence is TGTGCCAGCAGACCCCTGGGAGTTTACGAGCAGTACTTC.

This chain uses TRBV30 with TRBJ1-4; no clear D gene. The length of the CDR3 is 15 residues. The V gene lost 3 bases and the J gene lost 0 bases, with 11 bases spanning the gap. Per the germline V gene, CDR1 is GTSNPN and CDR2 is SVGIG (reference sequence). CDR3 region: CAWSRGPPTNEKLFF. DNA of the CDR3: TGTGCCTGGAGCCGAGGGCCTCCAACTAATGAAAAACTGTTTTTT. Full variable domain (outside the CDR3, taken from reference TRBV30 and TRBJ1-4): SQTIHQWPATLVQPVGSPLSLECTVEGTSNPNLYWYRQAAGRGLQLLFYSVGIGQISSEVPQNLSASRPQDRQFILSSKKLLLSDSGFYLCAWSRGPPTNEKLFFGSGTQLSVL.

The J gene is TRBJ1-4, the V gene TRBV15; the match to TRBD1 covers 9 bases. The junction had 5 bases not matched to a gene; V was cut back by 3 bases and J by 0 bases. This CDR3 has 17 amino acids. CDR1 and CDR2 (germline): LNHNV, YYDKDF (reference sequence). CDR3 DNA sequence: TGTGCCACCAGCAGGGGGACAGGGATGGCAACTAATGAAAAACTGTTTTTT. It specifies CATSRGTGMATNEKLFF.

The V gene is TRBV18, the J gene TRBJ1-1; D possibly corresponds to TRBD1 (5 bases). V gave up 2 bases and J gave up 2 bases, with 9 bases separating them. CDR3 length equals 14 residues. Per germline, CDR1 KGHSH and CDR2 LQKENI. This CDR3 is CASSPSGFNTEAFF. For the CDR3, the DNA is TGTGCCAGCTCACCATCAGGGTTCAACACTGAAGCTTTCTTT.

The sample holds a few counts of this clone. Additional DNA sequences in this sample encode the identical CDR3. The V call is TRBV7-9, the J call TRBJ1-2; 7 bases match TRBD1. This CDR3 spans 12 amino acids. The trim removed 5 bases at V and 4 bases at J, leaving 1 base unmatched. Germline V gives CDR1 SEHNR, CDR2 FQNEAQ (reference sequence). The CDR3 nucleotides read TGTGCCAGCAGCAGGACAGGCTATGGCTACACCTTC. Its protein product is CASSRTGYGYTF.

DNA for the CDR3: TGTGCCAGCAGCGGACCAGGGGGAAATGAAAAACTGTTTTTT. Protein sequence: CASSGPGGNEKLFF. The rearrangement links TRBV7-9 to TRBJ1-4; 7 positions agree with TRBD1. CDR3 length: 14 amino acids. With 5 bases clipped from V and 5 bases from J, the junction kept 5 bases outside the gene matches. From germline, CDR1 is SEHNR and CDR2 FQNEAQ (reference sequence).

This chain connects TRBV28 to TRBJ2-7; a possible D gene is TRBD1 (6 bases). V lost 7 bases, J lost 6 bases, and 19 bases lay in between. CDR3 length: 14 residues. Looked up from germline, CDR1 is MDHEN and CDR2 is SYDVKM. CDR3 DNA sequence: TGTGCCAGCACGAAAAATCCAGGGGATTTCGAGCAGTACTTC. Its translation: CASTKNPGDFEQYF.

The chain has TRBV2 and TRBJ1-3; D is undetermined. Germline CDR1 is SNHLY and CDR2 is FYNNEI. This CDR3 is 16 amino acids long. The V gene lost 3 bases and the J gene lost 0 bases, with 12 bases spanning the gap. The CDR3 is CASSEGLGFSGNTIYF. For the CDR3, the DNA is TGTGCCAGCAGTGAGGGTCTGGGCTTCTCTGGAAACACCATATATTTT.

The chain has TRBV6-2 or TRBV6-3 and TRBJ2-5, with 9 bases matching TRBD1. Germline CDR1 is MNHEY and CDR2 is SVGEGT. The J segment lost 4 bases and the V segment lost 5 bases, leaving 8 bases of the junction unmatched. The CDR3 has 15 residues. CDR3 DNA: TGTGCCAGCAGTGGCGGACAGGGGAAAGGAGAGACCCAGTACTTC. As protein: CASSGGQGKGETQYF.

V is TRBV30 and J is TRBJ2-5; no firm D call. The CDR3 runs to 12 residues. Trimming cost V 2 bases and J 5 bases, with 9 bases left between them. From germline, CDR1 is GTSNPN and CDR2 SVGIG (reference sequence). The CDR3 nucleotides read TGTGCCTGGAGTAGTGCGGCTGAGACCCAGTACTTC. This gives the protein CAWSSAAETQYF.

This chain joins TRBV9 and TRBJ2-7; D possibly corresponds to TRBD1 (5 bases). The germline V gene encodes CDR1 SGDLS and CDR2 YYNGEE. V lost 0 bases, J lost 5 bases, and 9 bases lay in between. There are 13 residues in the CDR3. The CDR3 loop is CASSVGTYHEQYF. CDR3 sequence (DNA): TGTGCCAGCAGCGTAGGGACATACCACGAGCAGTACTTC.

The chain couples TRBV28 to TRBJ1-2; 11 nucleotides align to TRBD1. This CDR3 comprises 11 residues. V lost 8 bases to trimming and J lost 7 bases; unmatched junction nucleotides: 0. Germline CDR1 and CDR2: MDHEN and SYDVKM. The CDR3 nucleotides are TGTGCCAGCGGGACAGGGGGTGGCTACACCTTC. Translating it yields CASGTGGGYTF.

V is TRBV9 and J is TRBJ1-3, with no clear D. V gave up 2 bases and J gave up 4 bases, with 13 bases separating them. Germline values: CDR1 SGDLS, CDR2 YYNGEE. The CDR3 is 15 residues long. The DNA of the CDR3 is TGTGCCAGCAGCGTTAGTATTTCGGGAGGAAACACCATATATTTT. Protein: CASSVSISGGNTIYF.

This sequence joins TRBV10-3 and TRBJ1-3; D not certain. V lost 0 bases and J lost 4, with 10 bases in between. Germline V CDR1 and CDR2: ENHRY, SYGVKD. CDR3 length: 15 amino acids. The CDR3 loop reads CAISESRRAGNTIYF. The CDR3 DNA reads TGTGCCATCAGTGAGTCAAGGAGGGCGGGAAACACCATATATTTT.